This T cell receptor beta chain appears in the sequencing data of a study of blood T cell repertoires in COVID-19 (dated by TCRdb to about 2020). As for the study more broadly: Samples from collaborators originated in the United States, Italy and Spain and spanned both the acute and convalescent phases of COVID-19. Samples were obtained from the ongoing ImmuneRACE study (first 160 participants) and from 1,254 subjects provided by 6 global collaborators. The repertoires were released in a freely available public database intended as a resource for research on the immune response to SARS-CoV-2. The material from the prospective study consisted of cDNA or gDNA derived from T cells, B-cell-depleted T cells, or PBMCs. Deeply sampled blood TCRbeta repertoires from subjects exposed to, actively infected with, or recovered from COVID-19 were included in the dataset. Nearly every sample came with metadata listing a de-identified subject ID, COVID-19 status, age in years and sex. HLA class I and class II types, where available, came from metadata supplied by the sample provider rather than from assay-based typing. Beyond this particular receptor, the publication reports: Clinical and demographic metadata were provided uncurated, with the amount varying by source and participant.

CDR1 and CDR2, looked up from the germline V gene, are MNHNS and SASEGT. From its cysteine to its phenylalanine, the CDR3 spans 18 amino acids. The CDR3 DNA has 54 bases and is translated from base 1. The junction shows trimming of 2 bases on V and 2 bases on J, and the gene matches do not reach 13 bases of it. Whole blood was collected in K2EDTA tubes by collaborating institutions according to the institutions' own protocols. For TCRbeta analysis, collaborators shipped samples as frozen whole blood, isolated PBMCs, or DNA extracted from either of those sample types. Notes on this clone: Its target antigen remains unknown. The input lacks base qualities; no much larger clone sits a single base away.

TCRbeta CDR3 regions were amplified from genomic DNA by means of the immunoSEQ Assay, a bias-controlled multiplex PCR. The study's processing was this. The number of nucleated cells in each sample was estimated from the amplification of reference gene primers within the assay. Sequence reads were collapsed and filtered to measure the absolute abundance of every unique TCRbeta CDR3 rearrangement. For each sample, productive Simpson clonality was calculated as the square root of Simpson's diversity index over productive rearrangements. In its TCRdb copy, this immuneACCESS table keeps in-frame sequences only and misses some clones. Where compared with another copy, unresolved V genes explain less than half of these, and the others have no known cause. V, J and clone size are taken as reported in that table, and D and trimming were inferred from the DNA itself. This sample lists over 250,000 clones; 70% to 80% were detected once. More than 2.5% of the sample belongs to the ten largest clones.

Sequencing used peripheral blood. This receptor was obtained from a woman of 80 years or more with acute or convalescent COVID-19. Recombination connected TRBV6-1 to TRBJ1-2, with 8 bases aligning to TRBD1. The CDR3 amino acid sequence is: CASSERVDRGRVNYGYTF. The nucleotides read TGTGCCAGCAGTGAAAGGGTTGACAGGGGAAGGGTAAACTATGGCTACACCTTC.